This T cell receptor (beta chain) was observed in a study of graft-versus-host responses after intestinal transplantation (dated by TCRdb to the early 2020s). For context, the study as a whole: The transplants that recipients received were multivisceral, liver-intestinal, or isolated intestinal. Graft-versus-host and host-versus-graft alloreactive T cell clones were tracked in the graft, circulation and bone marrow after intestinal transplantation using bulk TCR-beta CDR3 sequencing. The cohort enrolled 20 to 30 intestinal transplant recipients including one retransplant, and a few patients lacking pretransplant specimens were excluded. Every recipient was given anti-thymocyte globulin induction, then maintenance tacrolimus and steroids for 3 to 4 years. Rather than being sequenced by the commercial service, samples from a few later patients were sequenced in-house on an Illumina MiSeq and processed with MiXCR. To identify alloreactive clones, pre-transplant mixed lymphocyte reaction products were sequenced and then compared with unstimulated pre-transplant donor and recipient T cells. A peak of at least 4% donor T cells among recipient peripheral blood mononuclear cells was the definition used for donor T cell macrochimerism. The investigation overall reported the following: Conclusions were limited by the relatively low number and heterogeneity of intestinal transplant patients. GvH clones were detected in recipient bone marrow, and some of these GvH clones were observed earlier in ileal mucosa or blood, consistent with an intestinal mucosal origin. Early after transplant, declines in HvG clones were associated with peak levels of circulating GvH clones. Patients with donor T cell macrochimerism had high GvH to HvG T cell clonal ratios in their allografts.

Library preparation used the immunoSEQ multiplex PCR assay. For most patients, high-throughput TCR-beta CDR3 sequencing of genomic DNA was performed by Adaptive Biotechnologies. In the original analysis: Adaptive's ImmunoSEQ software supplied the TCR sequencing data for around 19 patients, while MiXCR and VDJtools were used to process three other patients. CDR3 nucleotide sequences shared by donor and recipient were removed because the origin of these sequences could not be assigned. Alloreactive clones required at least 2-fold expansion over unstimulated cells and minimum CFSE-low frequency of 0.002% (template counts) or 0.001% (read counts). Clones were considered mappable if detected in sequenced pre-transplant spleen, lymph node, or MLR CFSE-low populations of the donor or recipient. Cumulative frequency of alloreactive clones was calculated as a percentage of all sequences weighted by copy number. The clones in this table, taken by TCRdb from immuneACCESS, are in-frame only. Not every clone is retained; where verified, under half of the shortfall comes from an unresolved V gene, and the cause of the rest is unknown. Clone size and V and J calls were adopted from that table, with D and trimming inferred from the DNA. This sample is represented by 20,000 or so clones; around 85% of them were singletons. The top ten clones comprise 0.96% of the sample.

Blood samples were collected up to 4 times in the first month after transplant and then at least monthly when available. A remark on this clone: Its target antigen remains unknown. Within one base of it there is no much larger clone, and no base qualities were kept.

The clonotype was recovered from a human patient who received an intestinal transplant, so some T cells may come from the graft donor. The sample here was PBMCs, taken approximately 450 days after intestinal transplant.

The sequence in DNA is TGTGCCAGCAGCGTAGATTATAGCACAGATACGCAGTATTTT. This sequence encodes CASSVDYSTDTQYF. The chain joins TRBV9 to TRBJ2-3; the D gene is unclear. Including cysteine and phenylalanine, the CDR3 has 14 amino acids. Just CDR3 DNA is preserved here, 42 bases in frame from base 1. The junction shows trimming of 0 bases on V and 0 bases on J, plus 5 bases between the germline ends. Via the germline V gene, CDR1 is SGDLS and CDR2 YYNGEE.